This T cell receptor (beta chain) was captured by sequencing in a study of spatial heterogeneity in lung cancer. The sample holds a few counts of this clonotype. Described time point: blood at routine non-recurrence follow-up after resection. TCRdb recomputed calls from the 5' RACE reads with MiXCR, one row per CDR3 protein. Of fewer than 50,000 distinct CDR3 sequences in the sample, approximately 10% are singletons; the top ten hold under 20%. From germline, CDR1 is MNHEY and CDR2 SVGAGI. This CDR3 comprises 17 residues. The trim removed 0 bases at V and 1 base at J, leaving 6 bases unmatched. The clonotype was recovered from a female donor with early-stage non-small cell lung cancer. The sequenced sample was PBMCs, obtained at follow-up. This chain uses TRBV6-5 with TRBJ1-1; 9 nucleotides align to TRBD1. DNA for the CDR3: TGTGCCAGCAGTTACTCAGGACAGGGGACGGCGAACACTGAAGCTTTCTTT. It codes for CASSYSGQGTANTEAFF.